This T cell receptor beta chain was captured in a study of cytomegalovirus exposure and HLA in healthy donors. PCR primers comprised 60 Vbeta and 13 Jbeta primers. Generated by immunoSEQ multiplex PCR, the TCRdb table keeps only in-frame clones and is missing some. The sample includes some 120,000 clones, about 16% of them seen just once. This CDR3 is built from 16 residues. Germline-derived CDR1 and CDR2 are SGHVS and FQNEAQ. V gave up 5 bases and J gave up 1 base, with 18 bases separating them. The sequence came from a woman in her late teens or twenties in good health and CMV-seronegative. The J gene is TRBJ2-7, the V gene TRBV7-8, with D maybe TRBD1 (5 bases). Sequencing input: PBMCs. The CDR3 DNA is TGTGCCAGCAGCCCCGCGTCGTATGACAGTTCCTACGAGCAGTACTTC. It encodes CASSPASYDSSYEQYF.